Below, 22 T cell receptor beta chains from the same sample are listed, as sequenced in a study of blood T cell repertoires in COVID-19. Here immunoSEQ multiplex PCR was the method, and the copy in TCRdb shows in-frame clones only, minus some. The table includes roughly 200,000 clones, 80% to 85% detected once. Specimen: peripheral blood. These receptors came from a man in his forties with acute or convalescent COVID-19.

The rearrangement links TRBV2 to TRBJ2-4; D call uncertain. Germline loops: CDR1 SNHLY, CDR2 FYNNEI. Trimming took off 6 bases at V and 0 bases at J, with 6 bases between the two ends. CDR3 length: 13 residues. Written as DNA, the CDR3 is TGTGCCAGCAGGTTCTTAGCCAAAAACATTCAGTACTTC. Amino acid sequence: CASRFLAKNIQYF.

J is TRBJ2-7 and V is TRBV11-2, with D uncertain. The germline CDR1 and CDR2 sequences are SGHAT and FQNNGV. The CDR3 runs 14 residues. V was cut by 3 bases and J by 1 base, with 10 bases left in between. The chain's CDR3 is CASSFLAESYEQYF. CDR3 in DNA: TGTGCCAGCAGCTTTTTAGCTGAATCCTACGAGCAGTACTTC.

This clone was found a few times. The J gene is TRBJ2-7, the V gene TRBV28; 9 positions agree with TRBD2. From germline, CDR1 is MDHEN and CDR2 SYDVKM. V was pared by 1 base and J by 6 bases, with 1 base of the junction left unmatched. The CDR3 consists of 13 residues. As DNA, the CDR3 is TGTGCCAGCAGTTTATTTAGCGGGAGCGAGCAGTACTTC. It yields the protein CASSLFSGSEQYF. The whole variable domain, remainder taken from reference TRBV28 and TRBJ2-7, is DVKVTQSSRYLVKRTGEKVFLECVQDMDHENMFWYRQDPGLGLRLIYFSYDVKMKEKGDIPEGYSVSREKKERFSLILESASTNQTSMYLCASSLFSGSEQYFGPGTRLTVT.

The J gene is TRBJ2-7, the V gene TRBV21-1; TRBD2 was called by the table and not checked on the DNA. TRBV21-1 is reported as a pseudogene. This CDR3 is 14 amino acids long. In nucleotides, the CDR3 is TGTGCCAGCAGCAAAGTAGCGGAATCCTACGAGCAGTACTTC. It encodes CASSKVAESYEQYF.

V gene TRBV5-8 combines with J gene TRBJ1-4; 7 bases map to TRBD1. With V trimmed by 4 bases and J by 8 bases, 11 bases remained unmatched. The CDR3 length is 15 residues. Germline-derived CDR1 and CDR2 are SGHTS and YDEGEE. CDR3 in DNA: TGTGCCAGCAGCGGCTACAGGGGTGGCCAAGAAAAACTGTTTTTT. It is translated as CASSGYRGGQEKLFF.

This rearrangement joins TRBV6-4 to TRBJ1-1; the match to TRBD1 covers 7 bases. V lost 6 bases and J lost 3; bases outside the gene matches: 4. Germline values: CDR1 MRHNA, CDR2 SNTAGT. This CDR3 spans 13 amino acids. CDR3 coding DNA: TGTGCCAGCAGCGAACAGGGGTACACTGAAGCTTTCTTT. Its translation is CASSEQGYTEAFF.

This clone showed up just a few times. The chain has TRBV3-1 (or the pseudogene TRBV3-2) and TRBJ1-1; tentatively, D is TRBD1 (6 bases). Trimming left V 5 bases short and J 4 bases short, with 11 bases between. CDR3 length equals 13 residues. Germline CDR1 is LGHDT and CDR2 is YNNKEL (reference sequence). For the CDR3, the DNA is TGTGCCAGCAGCGAATTAGGGGGCACTGAAGCTTTCTTT. Residues: CASSELGGTEAFF.

The J gene is TRBJ2-2, the V gene TRBV5-1, with 7 bases fitting TRBD2. The ends lost 3 bases at V and 5 bases at J; junction bases unmatched: 7. Germline V gives CDR1 SGHRS, CDR2 YFSETQ. This CDR3 is built from 15 residues. Here the CDR3 reads CASSSGRAGTGELFF. The CDR3 DNA sequence: TGCGCCAGCAGCTCTGGGAGGGCCGGGACCGGGGAGCTGTTTTTT.

The chain has TRBV11-2 and TRBJ1-2; no clear D. Germline CDR1 SGHAT, CDR2 FQNNGV. The V and J ends lost 5 bases and 3 bases respectively, with 7 bases between them. This CDR3 region has 12 residues. The CDR3 reads CASSAGYYGYTF. The DNA of the CDR3 is TGTGCCAGCAGCGCGGGATACTATGGCTACACCTTC.

This clone was detected once. The chain links TRBV27 to TRBJ1-2, with 7 bases aligning to TRBD1. Losses at the gene ends were 6 bases for V and 4 bases for J; bases not matched to a gene: 5. CDR1 is MNHEY and CDR2 is SMNVEV in the germline V gene (reference sequence). The CDR3 sequence is 13 residues long. CDR3 amino acids: CASSSAGGYGYTF. The CDR3 DNA follows: TGTGCCAGCAGCTCAGCAGGGGGCTATGGCTACACCTTC.

This clone appeared once. The gene calls are TRBV2 and TRBJ1-2, with TRBD1 matching 9 bases. This CDR3 is built from 13 residues. Germline values: CDR1 SNHLY, CDR2 FYNNEI. V was clipped by 6 bases and J by 7 bases; unmatched bases: 6. The CDR3: CASRNRGRGGYTF. The CDR3 DNA reads as TGTGCCAGCAGGAACAGGGGGCGGGGTGGCTACACCTTC.

CDR3 nucleotides: TGTGCCAGCAGTTACACGAACAGGGGGTATGGCTACACCTTC. This codes for CASSYTNRGYGYTF. The gene calls are TRBV6-5 and TRBJ1-2; 8 bases are a match to TRBD1. There are 14 residues in the CDR3. Germline V gives CDR1 MNHEY, CDR2 SVGAGI. The V segment lost 2 bases and the J segment 5 bases; nucleotides outside the gene matches: 4.

The genes are TRBV7-9 and TRBJ2-7; TRBD1 might be the D (6 bases). The CDR3 is 15 amino acids. CDR1 and CDR2 (germline): SEHNR, FQNEAQ (reference sequence). With 0 bases removed from V and 7 bases from J, the gap between germline ends came to 16 bases. CDR3 protein: CASSLASVGAREQYF. The CDR3 DNA follows: TGTGCCAGCAGCTTAGCCTCCGTGGGGGCTAGGGAGCAGTACTTC. Full variable domain (outside the CDR3, taken from reference TRBV7-9 and TRBJ2-7): DTGVSQNPRHKITKRGQNVTFRCDPISEHNRLYWYRQTLGQGPEFLTYFQNEAQLEKSRLLSDRFSAERPKGSFSTLEIQRTEQGDSAMYLCASSLASVGAREQYFGPGTRLTVT.

Comment on this clone: The junction shows a germline mismatch at one end, possibly a read error. The chain uses TRBV6-1 and TRBJ1-3, with unresolved D. There are 13 residues in the CDR3. CDR1 and CDR2 from the germline V gene are MNHNS and SASEGT. CDR3 in amino acids: CASRELAGNTIYF. The CDR3 DNA follows: TGTGCCAGCCGTGAACTAGCTGGAAACACCATATATTTT.

This sequence joins TRBV7-2 and TRBJ2-1, with 11 bases identical to TRBD2. V was clipped by 4 bases and J by 7 bases; unmatched bases: 12. CDR3 length: 17 residues. The germline CDR1 and CDR2 sequences are SGHTA and FQGNSA. This CDR3 is CASSSIAGGLGVNEQFF. The CDR3 DNA reads as TGTGCCAGCAGCTCCATAGCGGGAGGGCTCGGTGTTAATGAGCAGTTCTTC. The full variable domain, completed using reference TRBV7-2 and TRBJ2-1, is GAGVSQSPSNKVTEKGKDVELRCDPISGHTALYWYRQSLGQGLEFLIYFQGNSAPDKSGLPSDRFSAERTGGSVSTLTIQRTQQEDSAVYLCASSSIAGGLGVNEQFFGPGTRLTVL.

The chain uses TRBV5-1 and TRBJ2-1; the match to TRBD2 covers 9 bases. The CDR3 spans 14 residues. With 4 bases clipped from V and 8 bases from J, the junction kept 7 bases outside the gene matches. Germline V lookup: CDR1 SGHRS, CDR2 YFSETQ. The CDR3 nucleotides read TGCGCCAGCAGCCTTAGCGGGAGAGTGGATGAGCAGTTCTTC. It codes for CASSLSGRVDEQFF.

This sequence joins TRBV11-1 and TRBJ2-1; 8 positions agree with TRBD2. CDR1 is SGHAT and CDR2 is FQDESV in the germline V gene (reference sequence). This CDR3 contains 16 residues. J gave up 4 bases and V 1 base, and 6 bases lay outside the gene matches. The CDR3 protein is CASSLVGTSGYNEQFF. For the CDR3, the DNA is TGTGCCAGCAGCTTAGTTGGGACTAGTGGTTACAATGAGCAGTTCTTC.

The chain recombines TRBV20-1 with TRBJ1-6; D possibly corresponds to TRBD1 (6 bases). The CDR3 loop spans 14 amino acids. Per germline, CDR1 DFQATT and CDR2 SNEGSKA (reference sequence). Trimming took off 3 bases at V and 7 bases at J, with 13 bases between the two ends. CDR3 loop: CSASWGPGNSPLHF. CDR3 DNA: TGCAGTGCTAGTTGGGGGCCAGGGAATTCACCCCTCCACTTT.

The rearrangement links TRBV30 to TRBJ1-2; D not resolved. In germline, CDR1 is GTSNPN, CDR2 SVGIG (reference sequence). The length of the CDR3 is 13 residues. Trimming removed 0 bases from V and 3 bases from J, with 8 bases in between. CDR3 sequence reads: CAWSVQQYYGYTF. CDR3 bases: TGTGCCTGGAGTGTACAACAGTACTATGGCTACACCTTC.

The chain links TRBV19 to TRBJ1-1; possible D gene TRBD1, 5 bases. The CDR3 is made up of 15 amino acids. In germline, CDR1 is LNHDA, CDR2 SQIVND (reference sequence). The V end lost 3 bases, the J end lost 4 bases, and 15 bases lay between the germline ends. CDR3 amino acids: CASSILTRGGTEAFF. Here the CDR3 DNA reads TGTGCCAGTAGTATTCTGACCCGGGGGGGCACTGAAGCTTTCTTT.

The V gene is TRBV5-1, the J gene TRBJ2-7; a possible D gene is TRBD2 (6 bases). V was cut by 1 base and J by 7 bases, with 18 bases left in between. The CDR3 length is 15 residues. CDR1 SGHRS and CDR2 YFSETQ come from the germline V gene. The CDR3 nucleotides are TGCGCCAGCAGCTTGCGGCGGGAACCCGGATGGGAGCAGTACTTC. The encoded protein is CASSLRREPGWEQYF.

V usage is TRBV12-5 and J usage is TRBJ1-2, with 8 nucleotides matching TRBD1. CDR1 and CDR2 from the germline V gene are LGHNT and FRNRAP. This CDR3 is 18 amino acids long. Trimming cost V 1 base and J 4 bases; bases outside gene matches: 14. CDR3 DNA: TGTGCTAGTGGTTTGGCCTCCGGGACAGGCCTCTTTCTCTATGGCTACACCTTC. Its protein is CASGLASGTGLFLYGYTF.